The clone carrying this T cell receptor beta chain was detected once. At one end, the junction sequence differs from germline, possibly due to a read error. The data are from a study of Tregs in tolerant kidney transplant recipients. Assay used: immunoSEQ multiplex PCR; TCRdb lists only in-frame clones, some missing. The repertoire holds around 74,000 clones, with about 98% as singletons. Germline V gives CDR1 SEHNR, CDR2 FQNEAQ (reference sequence). This CDR3 has 17 residues. The sequences come from CD4+ T cells from blood, collected before the transplant. The rearrangement links TRBV7-9 to TRBJ2-5; possible D gene TRBD2, 6 bases. The clonotype was recovered from a human donor who received a combined kidney and bone marrow transplant. The CDR3 region has the DNA TGTGCCAGCAGCGTAGCTAGCGTACCCTCCTTCATAGAGACCCAGTACTTC. It yields the protein CASSVASVPSFIETQYF.